Reported below is one TCR beta chain. Its cognate antigen has yet to be identified. Per-nucleotide qualities are absent, and no much larger clonotype sits a single base away. V drops 0 bases and J drops 1 base, leaving 9 bases in between. CDR1 SGDLS and CDR2 YYNGEE were looked up in the germline V gene. The CDR3 covers 15 residues, taking in both the cysteine and the phenylalanine. Only the CDR3 DNA is retained, 45 bases long and in frame from the first base. The record originates from a study of OX40 agonist ivuxolimab in advanced cancers. For the study in its entirety: Ivuxolimab was an agonistic, fully human IgG2 monoclonal antibody directed against OX40 (CD134), a costimulatory receptor. The paper describes the monotherapy dose-escalation part (N ≈ 52 patients) of the phase I trial of ivuxolimab. Of the roughly 51 dose-escalation patients, hepatocellular carcinoma was present in around 19, melanoma in approximately 15, renal cell carcinoma in 9 and head and neck cancer in 9. In the dose-escalation cohort, 70% to 85% of patients were male, and the mean age was roughly 60 years, with a range of roughly 20 to 79. Intravenous ivuxolimab was administered to patients every 2 weeks at six dose levels: 0.01, 0.1, 0.3, 1.5, 3 and 10 mg/kg. Partial responses occurred in three dose-escalation patients, of whom one had hepatocellular carcinoma and two had cutaneous melanoma. Prior anti-PD-1, anti-PD-L1 or anti-CTLA-4 therapy was permitted, and about 40% of dose-escalation patients had received checkpoint inhibitors. Peripheral TCRbeta sequencing aimed to test whether ivuxolimab altered TCR sequence diversity and caused clonal T-cell expansion. Here is what the overall study found, with its caveats: Partial responders in the 0.1-3.0 mg/kg groups had among the lowest normalized peripheral clonal expansion, especially among CD8+ T cells. The antigen specificity of the clonally expanded peripheral T cells was not determined. After ivuxolimab, CD8+ T cells had more expanded clones than CD4+ T cells on average. At doses from 0.1 to 3.0 mg/kg, clonal expansion was seen in both CD4+ and CD8+ blood T cells between baseline and week 6. Low levels of normalized T-cell clonal expansion were also seen in some patients who did not respond.

For sequencing of the TCRbeta CDR3 region, genomic DNA was extracted from the sorted cells. The immunoSEQ Assay was used to sequence the TCRbeta CDR3 regions. TCRdb mirrors the immuneACCESS table, restricted to in-frame sequences. Some clones are absent from its copies; in checked studies, under half trace to an unresolved V gene, and the reason for the others is unknown. This sample lists 70,000 or so clones; 90% to 95% were detected once. The ten largest account for more than 7.5% of the sample. Patients with autoimmune disease history or receiving systemic immunosuppression were excluded from the trial. In every dose cohort, peripheral blood was drawn for TCR sequencing at baseline, cycle 4 day 1, and cycle 7 day 1. The samples were drawn from a first-in-human, open-label, multicenter phase I dose-escalation trial of ivuxolimab. Adults with locally advanced or metastatic melanoma, renal cell, hepatocellular, or head and neck squamous cell carcinoma were enrolled in the trial. Before TCR sequencing, CD4+ T cells and CD8+ T cells were sorted from peripheral blood as separate populations.

The TCR sequence derives from an adult with an advanced solid tumor such as melanoma, head and neck, liver or kidney cancer. Source: CD4+ or CD8+ T cells sorted from blood, taken in a trial of the OX40 agonist ivuxolimab. The receptor chain draws on TRBV9 and TRBJ2-3; the D gene identity is not certain. The bases are TGTGCCAGCAGCGTAGCAGGACGGGGCACAGATACGCAGTATTTT. This codes for CASSVAGRGTDTQYF.